This passage covers 19 T cell receptor beta chains from one sample sequenced in a study of cytomegalovirus exposure and HLA in healthy donors. TCRdb's copy holds only in-frame clones and misses some; the assay was immunoSEQ multiplex PCR. This sample yields about 97,000 clones, of which approximately 94% are seen a single time; 0.89% belongs to the top ten. The source material was PBMCs. These receptors were obtained from a young woman in good health and CMV-seronegative.

The count of this clone is one. J is TRBJ2-6 and V is TRBV19; D not resolved. This CDR3 comprises 17 residues. The V end lost 3 bases, the J end lost 0 bases, and 12 bases lay between the germline ends. Germline values: CDR1 LNHDA, CDR2 SQIVND (reference sequence). The CDR3 nucleotides are TGTGCCAGTAGTATGGTTGGGCTTCACTCTGGGGCCAACGTCCTGACTTTC. Amino acid sequence: CASSMVGLHSGANVLTF.

This chain connects TRBV9 to TRBJ1-1, with D possibly matching TRBD1 (6 bases). V lost 7 bases and J lost 5, with 9 bases in between. Germline-derived CDR1 and CDR2 are SGDLS and YYNGEE. This CDR3 is built from 11 residues. The CDR3 loop is CASGGGTEAFF. CDR3 sequence (DNA): TGTGCCAGCGGGGGCGGAACTGAAGCTTTCTTT.

The gene calls are TRBV29-1 and TRBJ1-1; TRBD1 aligns across 9 bases. Looked up from germline, CDR1 is SQVTM and CDR2 is ANQGSEA. Trimming cost V 5 bases and J 0 bases; bases outside gene matches: 10. The CDR3 loop spans 16 amino acids. The CDR3 loop reads CSVLPGQGIMNTEAFF. CDR3 coding DNA: TGCAGCGTTTTACCGGGACAGGGAATTATGAACACTGAAGCTTTCTTT.

The chain combines TRBV27 with TRBJ2-7; tentative D call: TRBD2 (6 bases). This CDR3 spans 16 amino acids. V lost 3 bases, J lost 2 bases, and 17 bases lay in between. Germline loops: CDR1 MNHEY, CDR2 SMNVEV (reference sequence). The CDR3 nucleotides read TGTGCCAGCAGTTTTGGCGTTTCTAGCGTTCCCTACGAGCAGTACTTC. This sequence encodes CASSFGVSSVPYEQYF.

The rearrangement links TRBV18 to TRBJ2-7, with D unresolved. Trimming removed 0 bases from V and 0 bases from J, with 9 bases in between. Germline CDR1 and CDR2: KGHSH and LQKENI. This CDR3 has 15 residues. The DNA of the CDR3 is TGTGCCAGCTCACCACCCACGGGTCTCTCCTACGAGCAGTACTTC. Amino acids: CASSPPTGLSYEQYF.

This chain connects TRBV10-3 to TRBJ1-6; maybe TRBD1 (5 bases). The V and J ends lost 7 bases and 5 bases respectively, with 15 bases between them. The CDR3 loop spans 15 amino acids. CDR1 and CDR2 (germline): ENHRY, SYGVKD. CDR3 DNA: TGTGCCATCACCTATGAGGCAGGGAATAATTCACCCCTCCACTTT. This sequence encodes CAITYEAGNNSPLHF.

The CDR3, as DNA: TGTGCCAGCAGCATGACTCCATCCTCGAACACCGGGGAGCTGTTTTTT. Encoded protein: CASSMTPSSNTGELFF. This chain links TRBV11-3 with TRBJ2-2; no definite D call. Trimming took 5 bases from V and 0 from J, leaving 13 bases between them. The CDR3 is made up of 16 amino acids. Germline values: CDR1 SGHNT, CDR2 YENEEA.

The rearrangement joins TRBV7-2 to TRBJ2-3; D ambiguous. V dropped 4 bases and J dropped 4 bases, with 6 bases sitting between them. The CDR3 contains 12 residues. Germline V lookup: CDR1 SGHTA, CDR2 FQGNSA. CDR3 sequence reads: CASSSRPDTQYF. Written as DNA, the CDR3 is TGTGCCAGCAGCTCTAGACCAGATACGCAGTATTTT.

The rearrangement joins TRBV9 to TRBJ2-2; no definite D call. The germline gives CDR1 SGDLS, CDR2 YYNGEE. Trimming cost V 0 bases and J 5 bases, with 8 bases left between them. This CDR3 has 14 amino acids. CDR3 sequence: CASSVVSSTGELFF. CDR3 DNA sequence: TGTGCCAGCAGCGTAGTGTCGTCGACCGGGGAGCTGTTTTTT. The entire variable domain, with the rest obtained from reference TRBV9 and TRBJ2-2, is as follows: DSGVTQTPKHLITATGQRVTLRCSPRSGDLSVYWYQQSLDQGLQFLIQYYNGEERAKGNILERFSAQQFPDLHSELNLSSLELGDSALYFCASSVVSSTGELFFGEGSRLTVL.

The CDR3 spells CATSPQAGGETQYF. The CDR3 DNA is TGTGCCACCAGCCCCCAAGCGGGAGGAGAGACCCAGTACTTC. The rearrangement uses TRBV27 and TRBJ2-5, with 9 nucleotides matching TRBD2. Germline loops: CDR1 MNHEY, CDR2 SMNVEV (reference sequence). The CDR3 runs 14 residues. J was trimmed by 4 bases and V by 10 bases; bases with no gene match: 10.

V usage is TRBV7-3 and J usage is TRBJ2-1; 11 bases line up with TRBD2. The CDR3 runs to 17 residues. V trimming: 2 bases; J trimming: 1 base; junction bases outside the gene matches: 4. Germline values: CDR1 SGHTA, CDR2 FQGTGA. The CDR3 region has the DNA TGTGCCAGCAGCTTATTGGGGACTAGCGGTTCCTACAATGAGCAGTTCTTC. Its protein product is CASSLLGTSGSYNEQFF.

V gene TRBV10-1 combines with J gene TRBJ2-5; TRBD2 matches at 8 bases. The V segment lost 0 bases and the J segment 4 bases; nucleotides outside the gene matches: 10. CDR3 length equals 17 residues. Germline CDR1 is WNHNN and CDR2 is SYGVQD (reference sequence). In DNA form, the CDR3 reads TGCGCCAGCAGTGAGTCTAAGGGACTAGATGTGGGAGAGACCCAGTACTTC. Translated, it gives CASSESKGLDVGETQYF.

The chain uses TRBV6-5 and TRBJ1-2; 7 positions match TRBD1. The CDR3 runs to 15 residues. Looked up from germline, CDR1 is MNHEY and CDR2 is SVGAGI. V lost 2 bases, J lost 4 bases, and 7 bases stayed unmatched. The CDR3 DNA is TGTGCCAGCAGTTACACCCCCACAGGGGTCTATGGCTACACCTTC. The encoded protein is CASSYTPTGVYGYTF.

The chain employs TRBV6-1 and TRBJ1-2; TRBD1 aligns across 7 bases. Germline-derived CDR1 and CDR2 are MNHNS and SASEGT. V shed 0 bases, J shed 4 bases, and the junction held 2 bases outside the gene matches. This CDR3 has 14 residues. The CDR3 bases are TGTGCCAGCAGTGAAGCGTCAGGGGGCTATGGCTACACCTTC. It is translated as CASSEASGGYGYTF.

The chain employs TRBV2 and TRBJ2-2; 8 bases agree with TRBD2. V lost 6 bases, J lost 7 bases, and 16 bases stayed unmatched. Looked up from germline, CDR1 is SNHLY and CDR2 is FYNNEI. This CDR3 has 17 residues. The CDR3 bases are TGTGCCAGCAGCCAAGAACCGGGACTAGTAGGGGGCGGGGAGCTGTTTTTT. This translates into CASSQEPGLVGGGELFF.

The chain carries TRBV18 and TRBJ2-2, with 7 bases lining up with TRBD1. The CDR3 is made up of 16 amino acids. The V segment lost 1 base and the J segment 4 bases; nucleotides outside the gene matches: 6. Per the germline V gene, CDR1 is KGHSH and CDR2 is LQKENI. CDR3 protein: CASSPQDRLATGELFF. The CDR3 DNA follows: TGTGCCAGCTCACCACAGGACAGGCTGGCCACCGGGGAGCTGTTTTTT.

This clone was picked up one time. The CDR3 loop reads CSVVEGANGYEQYF. Here the CDR3 DNA reads TGCAGCGTTGTAGAGGGGGCAAATGGCTACGAGCAGTACTTC. The gene calls are TRBV29-1 and TRBJ2-7; 7 bases agree with TRBD1. The CDR3 is 14 amino acids. Germline CDR1 reads SQVTM; CDR2 reads ANQGSEA. With V trimmed by 4 bases and J by 3 bases, 9 bases remained unmatched.

The chain joins TRBV2 to TRBJ1-6, with D hard to call. Per the germline V gene, CDR1 is SNHLY and CDR2 is FYNNEI. Trimming shortened V by 3 bases and J by 8 bases, and 20 bases separated the two germline ends. CDR3 length: 17 amino acids. The CDR3 protein is CASSDIYSAGTDSPLHF. The CDR3 nucleotides read TGTGCCAGCAGTGACATTTATTCAGCAGGAACGGATTCACCCCTCCACTTT.

The J gene is TRBJ1-2, the V gene TRBV4-3, with D possibly being TRBD1 (5 bases). CDR3 length: 17 amino acids. The V and J ends lost 0 bases and 5 bases respectively, with 19 bases between them. CDR1 LGHNA and CDR2 YSLEER come from the germline V gene. The CDR3 bases are TGCGCCAGCAGCCAAGATGTATCAGTGGCCAGGGCATATGGCTACACCTTC. Its protein is CASSQDVSVARAYGYTF.